The 11 T cell receptor beta chains listed next were all sequenced from one sample in a study of T cell responses to AZD1222 COVID-19 vaccine. Assay: immunoSEQ multiplex PCR; the TCRdb copy retains only in-frame clones and omits some. The repertoire has about 130,000 clones, roughly 91% of them found once; the top ten carry around 0.99%. The sequenced sample was peripheral blood, obtained 28 days after the second AZD1222 dose. These TCRs come from an adult who received the AZD1222 COVID-19 vaccine.

The chain combines TRBV7-9 with TRBJ1-1; no firm D call. The germline V and J ends were trimmed by 4 bases and 2 bases, with 5 bases remaining between them. CDR1 is SEHNR, CDR2 FQNEAQ, per germline (reference sequence). There are 12 residues in the CDR3. The chain's CDR3 is CASSWGNTEAFF. In DNA form, the CDR3 reads TGTGCCAGCAGCTGGGGAAACACTGAAGCTTTCTTT.

J is TRBJ2-7 and V is TRBV24-1; unclear D gene. The CDR3 consists of 15 residues. V lost 0 bases and J lost 4, with 12 bases in between. Germline V lookup: CDR1 KGHDR, CDR2 SFDVKD. CDR3 bases: TGTGCCACCAGTGATTTGGCCAGGTGGGCATACGAGCAGTACTTC. This encodes CATSDLARWAYEQYF.

The rearrangement joins TRBV27 to TRBJ2-7, with 10 bases fitting TRBD2. The germline gives CDR1 MNHEY, CDR2 SMNVEV (reference sequence). Unmatched junction bases numbered 4, after V lost 2 bases and J lost 3 bases. The CDR3 sequence is 15 residues long. In DNA form, the CDR3 reads TGTGCCAGCAGTTTACTAGCGGGAGATTACTACGAGCAGTACTTC. It encodes CASSLLAGDYYEQYF.

As DNA, the CDR3 is TGTGCCAGCAGCTTAAGCGTAAGGGGTGATGAGCAGTTCTTC. Protein sequence: CASSLSVRGDEQFF. The gene calls are TRBV3-1 (or the pseudogene TRBV3-2) and TRBJ2-1; possible D gene TRBD1, 5 bases. Germline V lookup: CDR1 LGHDT, CDR2 YNNKEL (reference sequence). The V and J ends lost 5 bases and 8 bases respectively, with 16 bases between them. The CDR3 runs to 14 residues.

The rearrangement joins TRBV7-2 to TRBJ2-3, with D maybe TRBD1 (5 bases). Trimming removed 3 bases at V and 7 bases at J, with 8 bases between. The CDR3 has 12 residues. The germline V gene has CDR1 SGHTA and CDR2 FQGNSA. CDR3 sequence (DNA): TGTGCCAGCAGCTTGTGGGGCAATACGCAGTATTTT. This translates into CASSLWGNTQYF.

The V gene is TRBV19, the J gene TRBJ2-1, with 11 bases aligning to TRBD2. With 4 bases clipped from V and 4 bases from J, the junction kept 3 bases outside the gene matches. The CDR3 runs to 15 residues. The V gene's germline CDR1 is LNHDA and CDR2 SQIVND (reference sequence). CDR3 sequence reads: CASSKWTSGYNEQFF. In nucleotides, the CDR3 is TGTGCCAGTAGTAAATGGACTAGCGGGTACAATGAGCAGTTCTTC.

The chain couples TRBV19 to TRBJ1-2, with a possible D match to TRBD1 (5 bases). The length of the CDR3 is 12 residues. The V gene lost 3 bases and the J gene lost 8 bases, with 10 bases spanning the gap. Looked up from germline, CDR1 is LNHDA and CDR2 is SQIVND (reference sequence). CDR3 sequence reads: CASSINRSGYTF. Here the CDR3 DNA reads TGTGCCAGTAGTATTAACAGGTCGGGCTACACCTTC.

This chain joins TRBV2 and TRBJ2-1; 7 bases agree with TRBD2. This CDR3 region has 14 residues. The V gene's germline CDR1 is SNHLY and CDR2 FYNNEI. The ends lost 8 bases at V and 0 bases at J; junction bases unmatched: 4. The CDR3 nucleotides are TGTGCCAGCGAGGGCGGGAGCTCCTACAATGAGCAGTTCTTC. Its protein product is CASEGGSSYNEQFF. Variable domain in full (rest from reference TRBV2 and TRBJ2-1): EPEVTQTPSHQVTQMGQEVILRCVPISNHLYFYWYRQILGQKVEFLVSFYNNEISEKSEIFDDQFSVERPDGSNFTLKIRSTKLEDSAMYFCASEGGSSYNEQFFGPGTRLTVL.

The chain joins TRBV7-8 to TRBJ2-7; 9 positions match TRBD2. V was pared by 4 bases and J by 4 bases, with 11 bases of the junction left unmatched. The length of the CDR3 is 16 residues. Per the germline V gene, CDR1 is SGHVS and CDR2 is FQNEAQ. The CDR3 sequence: CASSSRDGLAPYEQYF. Written as DNA, the CDR3 is TGTGCCAGCAGCTCCAGGGACGGACTAGCGCCATACGAGCAGTACTTC.

The gene calls are TRBV7-8 and TRBJ2-4; 7 bases agree with TRBD2. Looked up from germline, CDR1 is SGHVS and CDR2 is FQNEAQ. There are 13 residues in the CDR3. V lost 1 base, J lost 7 bases, and 1 base stayed unmatched. CDR3 coding DNA: TGTGCCAGCAGCTTAGGGACTAGGAACATTCAGTACTTC. It codes for CASSLGTRNIQYF.

The chain carries TRBV9 and TRBJ2-1; 7 nucleotides match TRBD1. With 2 bases clipped from V and 8 bases from J, the junction kept 4 bases outside the gene matches. The germline CDR1 and CDR2 sequences are SGDLS and YYNGEE. The CDR3 is made up of 13 amino acids. CDR3 bases: TGTGCCAGCAGCGTGGGGACAGTTCATGAGCAGTTCTTC. It yields the protein CASSVGTVHEQFF.